This T cell receptor (beta chain) is from a study of OX40 agonist ivuxolimab in advanced cancers. The CDR3 contains 12 residues. From germline, CDR1 is MNHEY and CDR2 SVGAGI. The V and J ends lost 6 bases and 8 bases respectively, with 13 bases between them. This clone was detected only a few times. Assay: immunoSEQ multiplex PCR; the TCRdb copy retains only in-frame clones and omits some. The sample consists of roughly 56,000 clones, over 80% of them appearing once. This sequence originates from an adult with an advanced solid tumor such as melanoma, head and neck, liver or kidney cancer. The sequences come from CD4+ or CD8+ T cells sorted from blood, collected in a trial of the OX40 agonist ivuxolimab. The rearrangement links TRBV6-5 to TRBJ1-2; D remains ambiguous. Here the CDR3 DNA reads TGTGCCAGCAGGAGGGAGGACGGCGGCTACACCTTC. Residues: CASRREDGGYTF.